This T cell receptor (beta chain) comes out of a study of identical twins (TCRdb year 2016). A note on the overall study: TCR alpha and beta repertoires from monozygotic twins, unrelated adults of various ages and cord blood were deep-sequenced to test whether fetal clonotypes persist. To rule out contamination, replicate twin experiments were performed at different times with different library preparation protocols.

The library was built by means of 5' RACE. TCRdb shows the sequencer as Illumina HiSeq 2000. A universal primer binding site was introduced by template switching, and a unique molecular identifier was present in the final cDNA, enabling accurate counting of TCR cDNA molecules. Specific primers in the conserved constant-segment region were used to synthesize first-strand cDNA for TCR alpha and beta chains. To control for contamination, every cDNA library was double barcoded, receiving both a SMART-Mk sample barcode and Illumina barcodes. TruSeq adapter sequences, together with Illumina sample barcodes, were added in two successive PCR steps. The Illumina HiSeq platform was used with custom primers to sequence TCR alpha and beta cDNA libraries. Turning to the authors' computational methods: MiGEC was used to process raw reads and extract unique molecular identifiers, and MiXCR was used to find CDR3 positions. Recombination models were inferred per individual with the repgenHMM and IGoR tools using an EM algorithm. Shared clonotype analysis was performed with the tcR package in R, normalizing sharing by the product of cloneset sizes. To study raw recombination free of thymic and clonal selection effects, out-of-frame nonproductive sequences were analyzed. TCRdb reanalyzed the raw reads on its own, using fastp at Q25 for trimming and MiXCR for clone calling, and kept in-frame beta chains. CDR3 protein duplicates are merged, each entry listing the most common genes and DNA. TCRdb's processing, not the study's, gives the V and J calls here. This sample lists roughly 630,000 distinct CDR3 sequences; 7.1% were detected once. Around 1.6% of the sample is in the top ten clones.

Every donor in the study was a healthy Caucasian. The twin cohort comprised three pairs of female monozygotic twins, all aged roughly 18 to 29 years. Peripheral blood mononuclear cells were the source from which RNA for the TCR libraries was isolated. Results the study describes overall, beyond this receptor: Fewer insertions were carried by abundant cord blood beta clonotypes; a weaker similar trend was observed in young adult naive repertoires, while no such trend was observed in memory repertoires. Because the same donors could not be followed over many years, the conclusions depended on cross-sectional statistical analysis. Compared with coincidental sharing between unrelated individuals, out-of-frame TCR alpha sequences shared between twins had an excess of sequences with low generation probability. In beta out-of-frame sequences, excess twin sharing was weaker, because having fewer shared sequences lowered the signal-to-noise ratio. In monozygotic twins, out-of-frame TCR alpha sharing was systematically underestimated by recombination models, although the models agreed with sharing between unrelated individuals. Invariant T cells such as MAIT and iNKT could partly confound zero-insertion analyses, although diverse VJ usage argued against such confounding for most clonotypes.

The table lists this clonotype with a few counts. Its recognized antigen is unknown. Within one base of it there is no much larger clone, and no base qualities were kept. The trim is 8 bases for V and 7 bases for J, with a gap of 19 bases between the germline ends. From the cysteine up to the phenylalanine, the CDR3 has a length of 14 residues. Only CDR3 DNA remains: 42 bases, in frame from the first base. These same data were also listed under a study on yellow fever vaccine responses in identical twins. Reported in the second study: The authors reported that the T cell response to vaccination in identical twins appeared partly convergent and partly personalized. In identical twins, the study followed T cell clones that responded to the vaccine with precision.

The rearranged chain carries TRBV12-3 or TRBV12-4 and TRBJ2-3; TRBD2 is a weak D gene call, 7 bases matching. The clonotype comes from a woman aged 18-29 years in good health. The specimen was PBMCs. The CDR3 reads CASAEGGGGYTQYF. The sequenced DNA is TGTGCCAGCGCCGAAGGGGGGGGCGGGTATACGCAGTATTTT.